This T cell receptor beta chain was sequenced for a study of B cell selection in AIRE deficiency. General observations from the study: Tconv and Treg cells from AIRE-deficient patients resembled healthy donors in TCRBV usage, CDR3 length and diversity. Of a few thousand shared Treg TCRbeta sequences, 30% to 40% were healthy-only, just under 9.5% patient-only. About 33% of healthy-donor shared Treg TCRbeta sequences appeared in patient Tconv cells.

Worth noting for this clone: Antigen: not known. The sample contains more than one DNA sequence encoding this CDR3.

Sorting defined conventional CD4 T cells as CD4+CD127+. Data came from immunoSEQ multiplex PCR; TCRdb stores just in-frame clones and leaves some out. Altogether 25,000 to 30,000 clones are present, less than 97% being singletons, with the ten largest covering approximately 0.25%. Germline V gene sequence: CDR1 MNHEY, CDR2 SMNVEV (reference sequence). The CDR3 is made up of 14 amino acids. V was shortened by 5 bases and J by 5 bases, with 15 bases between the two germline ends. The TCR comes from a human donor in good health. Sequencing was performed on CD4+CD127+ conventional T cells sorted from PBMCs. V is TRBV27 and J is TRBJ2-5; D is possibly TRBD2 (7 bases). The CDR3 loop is CASSLVGGAETQYF. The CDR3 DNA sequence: TGTGCCAGCAGTCTAGTTGGGGGGGCCGAGACCCAGTACTTC.